One and the same sample provided the 9 T cell receptor beta chains below, sequenced in a study of cytomegalovirus exposure and HLA in healthy donors. This PCR relied on a set of 60 Vbeta primers and 13 Jbeta primers. Sequencing used immunoSEQ multiplex PCR; TCRdb keeps in-frame clones, though not all of them. The sample shows roughly 100,000 clones, about 15% of them seen only once. Input material: PBMCs. These receptor sequences come from a female donor in good health and CMV-seronegative.

This clone was seen a few times. CDR3 residues: CASRSQTWALYNEQFF. The DNA for the CDR3 is TGTGCCAGCAGGTCCCAGACGTGGGCCCTCTACAATGAGCAGTTCTTC. The chain employs TRBV7-9 and TRBJ2-1; D is ambiguous. The CDR3 totals 16 residues. The V gene's germline CDR1 is SEHNR and CDR2 FQNEAQ (reference sequence). Trimming pared 6 bases from V and 3 bases from J, leaving 18 bases between.

Notes on this clone: A junction end diverges from the germline sequence, so it may reflect a read error. The V gene is TRBV7-2, the J gene TRBJ1-5; TRBD1 matches at 7 bases. The CDR3 is 14 residues long. Germline V gene sequence: CDR1 SGHTA, CDR2 FQGNSA. CDR3 in amino acids: CASSRDSSYQPQHF. For the CDR3, the DNA is TGTGCCAGCAGTCGGGACAGTAGCTATCAGCCCCAGCATTTT.

J is TRBJ1-2 and V is TRBV7-2; TRBD1 matches at 8 bases. After removal of 0 bases from V and 0 bases from J, the junction contained 3 bases not matched to a gene. The CDR3 consists of 16 residues. From germline, CDR1 is SGHTA and CDR2 FQGNSA. The CDR3 DNA is TGTGCCAGCAGCTTAGCGCGGGACAGGACTAACTATGGCTACACCTTC. Translating gives CASSLARDRTNYGYTF.

This clone has a handful of counts. The genes are TRBV7-9 and TRBJ1-3; unclear D gene. The CDR3 covers 16 residues. Germline CDR1 SEHNR, CDR2 FQNEAQ (reference sequence). Trimming stripped 1 base from V and 2 bases from J, with 12 bases between. The CDR3 coding sequence is TGTGCCAGCAGCTTAGGAAGCGTGAGGGCTGGAAACACCATATATTTT. This sequence encodes CASSLGSVRAGNTIYF.

The table lists this clone with a few counts. V gene TRBV27 combines with J gene TRBJ2-3; TRBD1 aligns across 10 bases. Germline values: CDR1 MNHEY, CDR2 SMNVEV (reference sequence). The CDR3 runs to 15 residues. The J segment lost 2 bases and the V segment lost 3 bases, leaving 2 bases of the junction unmatched. The CDR3 is CASSFDRGLTDTQYF. The DNA for the CDR3 is TGTGCCAGCAGTTTTGACAGGGGGCTCACAGATACGCAGTATTTT.

There are a few counts of this clone. This chain uses TRBV6-5 with TRBJ1-1, with a possible D match to TRBD1 (5 bases). CDR1 is MNHEY, CDR2 SVGAGI, per germline. Trimming pared 2 bases from V and 5 bases from J, leaving 9 bases between. The CDR3 is 13 residues long. CDR3 protein: CASSYGGSTEAFF. In nucleotides, the CDR3 is TGTGCCAGCAGTTACGGGGGGTCGACTGAAGCTTTCTTT.

V gene TRBV2 combines with J gene TRBJ2-7; D is possibly TRBD1 (6 bases). In germline, CDR1 is SNHLY, CDR2 FYNNEI. This CDR3 is 14 amino acids long. Between the trimmed V and J ends, which lost 0 bases and 5 bases, there was a span of 11 bases. CDR3 coding DNA: TGTGCCAGCAGTGAAGCCAGGGGTAGGAACGAGCAGTACTTC. This codes for CASSEARGRNEQYF.

This chain connects TRBV29-1 to TRBJ2-5, with D perhaps matching TRBD1 (7 bases). The CDR3 is 13 residues long. Trimming removed 7 bases from V and 7 bases from J, with 19 bases in between. Germline CDR1 SQVTM, CDR2 ANQGSEA. The CDR3 region has the DNA TGCAGCGCTAACGGGGGACAGAGTGGGACCCAGTACTTC. Its protein product is CSANGGQSGTQYF.

This clone was observed a few times. V usage is TRBV4-1 and J usage is TRBJ2-7, with 7 bases aligning to TRBD2. The V gene end was trimmed by 3 bases and the J gene end by 3 bases; junction bases not matched to a gene: 8. The CDR3 sequence is 15 residues long. Germline V gene sequence: CDR1 MGHRA, CDR2 YSYEKL. The CDR3 protein is CASSHTTGTIYEQYF. The CDR3 DNA follows: TGCGCCAGCAGCCACACCACCGGGACTATCTACGAGCAGTACTTC.